This T cell receptor (beta chain) appears in the sequencing data of a study of blood T cell repertoires in COVID-19. Study context: COVID-19 samples collected from the United States, Italy and Spain covered acute and convalescent phases. The cDNA or gDNA used as material had been derived from T cells, B-cell-depleted T cells, or PBMCs.

Original processing notes: Nucleated cell number was recorded as an estimate derived from reference gene primer amplification. The table came from immunoSEQ multiplex PCR; TCRdb's copy has only in-frame clones and leaves some out. That table furnishes V, J and clone size, whereas the DNA furnished D and trimming. The repertoire holds some 25,000 clones, with almost 90% as singletons. This CDR3 region has 17 residues. The sequenced sample consisted of peripheral blood. This rearrangement joins TRBV21-1 to TRBJ1-3; the DNA was not used to check the table's D call, TRBD1. TRBV21-1 has pseudogene status. The clonotype comes from a man between 65 and 79 years old with acute or convalescent COVID-19. The chain's CDR3 is CASSKGTGQDSENTIYF. The CDR3 bases are TGTGCCAGCAGCAAAGGCACAGGACAGGACTCGGAAAACACCATATATTTT.